The 25 T cell receptor beta chains below come from one sample, sequenced in a study of cytomegalovirus exposure and HLA in healthy donors (dated by TCRdb to the late 2010s). Library creation used the immunoSEQ multiplex PCR assay. For the multiplex PCR, a mixture combining 60 forward primers for TCR Vbeta segments and 13 reverse primers for TCR Jbeta segments was used. The immuneACCESS repertoire file appears here via TCRdb, limited to in-frame rearrangements. These files lack a portion of the clones; in checked studies, under half of the deficit traces to unresolved V genes, and the cause of the others is not known. Recorded for this sample are over 95,000 clones; 70% to 80% of them occurred a single time. In total, the top ten clones hold approximately 2.6% of the sample. Sequencing was done on a sample of PBMCs. Source of these receptors: a female donor in good health and CMV-seronegative.

The rearrangement joins TRBV27 to TRBJ2-3; 8 positions agree with TRBD1. The V segment lost 2 bases and the J segment 4 bases; nucleotides outside the gene matches: 5. The CDR3 has 15 amino acids. Germline CDR1 reads MNHEY; CDR2 reads SMNVEV (reference sequence). The CDR3 here is CASSLQTGAADTQYF. Written as DNA, the CDR3 is TGTGCCAGCAGTTTACAGACAGGGGCGGCAGATACGCAGTATTTT.

This clone was seen a handful of times. The chain is built from TRBV7-2 and TRBJ1-1, with TRBD1 identical over 9 bases. Unmatched junction bases numbered 7, after V lost 4 bases and J lost 1 base. Germline values: CDR1 SGHTA, CDR2 FQGNSA. The CDR3 loop spans 16 amino acids. CDR3 bases: TGTGCCAGCAGCTCCGGGACAGGGTTGGGGAACACTGAAGCTTTCTTT. Encoded protein: CASSSGTGLGNTEAFF.

This clone occurred a few times. The rearrangement links TRBV30 to TRBJ1-2, with a weak D call TRBD1 (5 bases). V was shortened by 1 base and J by 0 bases, with 12 bases between the two germline ends. The CDR3 loop spans 15 amino acids. The germline CDR1 and CDR2 sequences are GTSNPN and SVGIG (reference sequence). The CDR3 sequence: CAWSARWGANYGYTF. The CDR3 region has the DNA TGTGCCTGGAGTGCGAGATGGGGGGCTAACTATGGCTACACCTTC.

V gene TRBV2 combines with J gene TRBJ2-7, with 9 bases matching TRBD2. CDR3 length equals 15 residues. CDR1 SNHLY and CDR2 FYNNEI come from the germline V gene. Trimming took 0 bases from V and 3 from J; bases not matched to a gene: 3. The CDR3 DNA reads as TGTGCCAGCAGTGAAGCGCGGGGGGGCAGCTACGAGCAGTACTTC. Protein product: CASSEARGGSYEQYF.

This sequence joins TRBV2 and TRBJ2-2; weak D call: TRBD2 (5 bases). This CDR3 spans 14 amino acids. V lost 4 bases, J lost 5 bases, and 11 bases lay in between. CDR1 and CDR2 from the germline V gene are SNHLY and FYNNEI. The CDR3 here is CASSVEDLTGELFF. The DNA for the CDR3 is TGTGCCAGCAGTGTTGAGGACTTAACCGGGGAGCTGTTTTTT.

V and J are TRBV7-8 and TRBJ1-1; TRBD1 is a possible D gene (5 bases). Per the germline V gene, CDR1 is SGHVS and CDR2 is FQNEAQ. Trimming shortened V by 7 bases and J by 0 bases, and 9 bases separated the two germline ends. The CDR3 covers 13 residues. CDR3 residues: CASINRLNTEAFF. The CDR3 DNA is TGTGCCAGCATTAACAGGTTGAACACTGAAGCTTTCTTT.

The chain employs TRBV7-8 and TRBJ2-5; 8 bases line up with TRBD1. V shed 3 bases, J shed 5 bases, and the junction held 5 bases outside the gene matches. Germline CDR1 and CDR2: SGHVS and FQNEAQ. The CDR3 runs 14 residues. The CDR3 nucleotides read TGTGCCAGCAGCTTTCTTAGACAGGGGGAGACCCAGTACTTC. Amino acid sequence: CASSFLRQGETQYF.

This clone was counted a few times. The V call is TRBV10-3, the J call TRBJ1-1, with a weak D call TRBD1 (6 bases). Germline V lookup: CDR1 ENHRY, CDR2 SYGVKD. The CDR3 sequence is 15 residues long. V was pared by 3 bases and J by 0 bases, with 11 bases between. CDR3 in DNA: TGTGCCATCAGTGACCCAGGGGTCATGAACACTGAAGCTTTCTTT. Amino acid sequence: CAISDPGVMNTEAFF.

The table lists this clone with a few counts. The chain couples TRBV4-3 to TRBJ1-2; D may be TRBD1 (5 bases). Trimming stripped 0 bases from V and 5 bases from J, with 13 bases between. Germline values: CDR1 LGHNA, CDR2 YSLEER. The CDR3 sequence is 15 residues long. The CDR3 DNA reads TGCGCCAGCAGCCAAGATCTGAACAGGCCATATGGCTACACCTTC. Amino acid sequence: CASSQDLNRPYGYTF.

This chain uses TRBV2 with TRBJ2-7; TRBD2 might be the D (6 bases). The germline gives CDR1 SNHLY, CDR2 FYNNEI. The CDR3 covers 13 residues. The V and J ends lost 6 bases and 2 bases respectively, with 11 bases between them. This chain's CDR3 is CASRTGSPYEQYF. CDR3 DNA: TGTGCCAGCAGAACCGGGAGCCCCTACGAGCAGTACTTC.

The chain is built from TRBV28 and TRBJ2-5; the D gene is possibly TRBD2 (6 bases). This CDR3 has 14 amino acids. Germline-derived CDR1 and CDR2 are MDHEN and SYDVKM. Trimming stripped 5 bases from V and 0 bases from J, with 10 bases between. The chain's CDR3 is CASSEGRHQETQYF. DNA for the CDR3: TGTGCCAGCAGTGAAGGGAGGCACCAAGAGACCCAGTACTTC.

The CDR3 is CAITPTGGSTDTQYF. CDR3 bases: TGTGCCATCACCCCGACAGGGGGCAGCACAGATACGCAGTATTTT. This sequence joins TRBV10-3 and TRBJ2-3, with 10 bases matching TRBD1. From germline, CDR1 is ENHRY and CDR2 SYGVKD. With V trimmed by 7 bases and J by 0 bases, 4 bases remained unmatched. The CDR3 loop spans 15 amino acids.

CDR3 protein: CASSEDRGTQYF. CDR3 coding DNA: TGTGCCAGCAGTGAGGACAGGGGGACCCAGTACTTC. The chain is built from TRBV9 and TRBJ2-5; 9 bases agree with TRBD1. This CDR3 is 12 amino acids long. The V gene's germline CDR1 is SGDLS and CDR2 YYNGEE. The J segment lost 7 bases and the V segment lost 5 bases, leaving 3 bases of the junction unmatched.

The V gene is TRBV6-1, the J gene TRBJ1-2, with TRBD1 identical over 7 bases. This CDR3 has 15 amino acids. Germline CDR1 and CDR2: MNHNS and SASEGT. V was pared by 2 bases and J by 5 bases, with 8 bases of the junction left unmatched. The CDR3 loop is CASSEKGDRIYGYTF. CDR3 sequence (DNA): TGTGCCAGCAGTGAAAAAGGGGACAGAATATATGGCTACACCTTC.

The chain's CDR3 is CASSFGGLTDTQYF. In nucleotides, the CDR3 is TGTGCCAGCAGTTTTGGCGGACTCACAGATACGCAGTATTTT. The V gene is TRBV28, the J gene TRBJ2-3; a possible D gene is TRBD2 (5 bases). The CDR3 length is 14 residues. V was cut by 3 bases and J by 2 bases, with 9 bases left in between. CDR1 and CDR2 (germline): MDHEN, SYDVKM.

The V call is TRBV5-1, the J call TRBJ2-1; 7 bases agree with TRBD1. V dropped 5 bases and J dropped 6; count of bases not matched to a gene: 11. Germline V gives CDR1 SGHRS, CDR2 YFSETQ. The CDR3 totals 15 residues. The CDR3 DNA reads TGCGCCAGCAGGGTAGGGACAGTAAGCTTCAATGAGCAGTTCTTC. Protein product: CASRVGTVSFNEQFF.

CDR3: CASSQTTGGYEQYF. For the CDR3, the DNA is TGCGCCAGCAGCCAGACGACAGGGGGCTACGAGCAGTACTTC. This rearrangement joins TRBV4-1 to TRBJ2-5; 9 nucleotides align to TRBD1. The closer fit of TRBJ2-7 to the DNA end suggests the J call may be wrong. Germline V CDR1 and CDR2: MGHRA, YSYEKL. This CDR3 spans 14 amino acids.

This chain uses TRBV28 with TRBJ1-5; possibly TRBD1 for D (6 bases). CDR3 length equals 18 residues. V was pared by 3 bases and J by 0 bases, with 18 bases between. Germline-derived CDR1 and CDR2 are MDHEN and SYDVKM. DNA for the CDR3: TGTGCCAGCAGTTTTTGGGCAGGGGAGGGTTATAGCAATCAGCCCCAGCATTTT. Encoded protein: CASSFWAGEGYSNQPQHF.

The CDR3 region has the DNA TGTGCCAGCATACCGGGGGGGAGAACTGAAGCTTTCTTT. It encodes CASIPGGRTEAFF. V and J are TRBV27 and TRBJ1-1; possible D gene TRBD1, 5 bases. Germline V gives CDR1 MNHEY, CDR2 SMNVEV (reference sequence). V dropped 7 bases and J dropped 5 bases, with 14 bases sitting between them. This CDR3 contains 13 residues.

The gene calls are TRBV7-9 and TRBJ1-5; the D is unclear. The CDR3 spans 12 residues. Germline lookup yields CDR1 SEHNR and CDR2 FQNEAQ (reference sequence). Trimming left V 3 bases short and J 4 bases short, with 4 bases between. The CDR3 DNA is TGTGCCAGCAGCTTTCCAAATCAGCCCCAGCATTTT. Translated, it gives CASSFPNQPQHF.

The J gene is TRBJ1-5, the V gene TRBV18, with D maybe TRBD1 (6 bases). Germline assignment: CDR1 KGHSH and CDR2 LQKENI. This CDR3 comprises 16 residues. V lost 4 bases to trimming and J lost 5 bases, with 18 bases between them. The CDR3, as DNA: TGTGCCAGCTCACTTACGGAATTAGACAGGTATCAGCCCCAGCATTTT. Its protein product is CASSLTELDRYQPQHF.

This chain connects TRBV2 to TRBJ1-2; 11 nucleotides line up with TRBD1. The CDR3 runs to 15 residues. The V and J ends lost 6 bases and 0 bases, in that order; junction bases with no gene match: 3. Germline V CDR1 and CDR2: SNHLY, FYNNEI. The CDR3 is CASSRDRGANYGYTF. Written as DNA, the CDR3 is TGTGCCAGCAGCCGGGACAGGGGGGCTAACTATGGCTACACCTTC.

This chain links TRBV29-1 with TRBJ2-2; TRBD1 matches at 8 bases. V lost 6 bases to trimming and J lost 5 bases; unmatched junction nucleotides: 8. Germline V gene data show CDR1 as SQVTM and CDR2 as ANQGSEA. The CDR3 covers 14 residues. The CDR3 DNA reads as TGCAGCGTCCGGGCAGGGGGCGCGACCGGGGAGCTGTTTTTT. Amino acids: CSVRAGGATGELFF.

The chain employs TRBV19 and TRBJ2-7; D might be TRBD1 (6 bases). From germline, CDR1 is LNHDA and CDR2 SQIVND (reference sequence). This CDR3 is built from 14 residues. V was clipped by 1 base and J by 4 bases, with 11 bases between them. The chain's CDR3 is CASSIVSGAYEQYF. The CDR3 region has the DNA TGTGCCAGTAGTATAGTATCAGGGGCGTACGAGCAGTACTTC.

The chain recombines TRBV7-9 with TRBJ1-1, with D tentatively TRBD1 (5 bases). Germline CDR1 SEHNR, CDR2 FQNEAQ (reference sequence). V lost 5 bases, J lost 1 base, and 17 bases lay in between. The CDR3 runs to 16 residues. The CDR3 here is CASSLYGGTSNTEAFF. The CDR3 DNA follows: TGTGCCAGCAGCCTCTACGGGGGGACCTCGAACACTGAAGCTTTCTTT.